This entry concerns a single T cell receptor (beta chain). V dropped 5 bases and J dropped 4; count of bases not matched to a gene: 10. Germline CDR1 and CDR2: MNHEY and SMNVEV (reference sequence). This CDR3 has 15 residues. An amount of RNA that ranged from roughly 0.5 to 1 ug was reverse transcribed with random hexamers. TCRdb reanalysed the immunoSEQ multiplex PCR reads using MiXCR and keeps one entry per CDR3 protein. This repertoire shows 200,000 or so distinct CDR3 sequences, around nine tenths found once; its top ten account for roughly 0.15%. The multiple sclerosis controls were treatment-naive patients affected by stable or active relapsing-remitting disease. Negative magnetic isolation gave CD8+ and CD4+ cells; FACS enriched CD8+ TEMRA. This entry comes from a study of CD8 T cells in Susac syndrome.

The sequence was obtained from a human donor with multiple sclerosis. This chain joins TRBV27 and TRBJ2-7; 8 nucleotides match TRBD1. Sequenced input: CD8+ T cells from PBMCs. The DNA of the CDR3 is TGTGCCAGCAGTCCTCAGGGGGCCGCCCTTTACGAGCAGTACTTC. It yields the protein CASSPQGAALYEQYF.